This T cell receptor (beta chain) emerged from a study of blood T cell repertoires in COVID-19. Study context: From T cells, B-cell-depleted T cells, or PBMCs came the material, which was cDNA or gDNA.

How the authors handled the data: Cell counts per sample came from amplifying reference gene primers. The assay was immunoSEQ multiplex PCR, and TCRdb's table has in-frame clones only and misses some. That table gives V, J and clone size, and the DNA gave D and trimming. This table holds approximately 76,000 clones, approximately 88% found once. V lost 0 bases to trimming and J lost 5 bases; unmatched junction nucleotides: 8. Germline V gives CDR1 KGHDR, CDR2 SFDVKD. The CDR3 contains 17 residues. The sequence came from a human donor in a cohort sampled during active COVID-19. V is TRBV24-1 and J is TRBJ2-5, with 10 bases aligning to TRBD1. Sequenced: peripheral blood. The CDR3 is CATSDLPGQGGGETQYF. CDR3 in DNA: TGTGCCACCAGTGATTTGCCTGGACAGGGGGGAGGTGAGACCCAGTACTTC.